These 4 T cell receptor beta chains were sequenced from one sample in a study of T-cell reconstitution after alpha-beta-depleted transplantation in children. Unique molecular identifiers were used to barcode this TCRbeta library. TCRdb redid the calling of the PCR reads with MiXCR, one entry per CDR3 protein. Of 250,000 to 300,000 distinct CDR3 sequences listed, around 10% are singletons. Sequencing used PBMCs, obtained before TCRalphabeta/CD19-depleted stem cell transplant. These receptors all come from a boy in the first two years of life with acute myeloid leukemia, due to receive a stem cell transplant.

Many counts were recorded for this clonotype. V gene TRBV29-1 combines with J gene TRBJ2-7, with D tentatively TRBD1 (5 bases). V was clipped by 3 bases and J by 0 bases, with 9 bases between them. From germline, CDR1 is SQVTM and CDR2 ANQGSEA. CDR3 length: 13 amino acids. The CDR3 loop is CSVDRVFSYEQYF. The CDR3 bases are TGCAGCGTTGACAGGGTATTCTCCTACGAGCAGTACTTC.

This clonotype was recorded at least ten times. The rearrangement uses TRBV12-3 or TRBV12-4 and TRBJ2-3; 14 nucleotides align to TRBD2. The CDR3 length is 17 residues. Trimming took 3 bases from V and 1 from J; bases not matched to a gene: 3. The CDR3 sequence: CASSFGTSGSRTDTQYF. The CDR3 coding sequence is TGTGCCAGCAGTTTTGGGACTAGCGGGAGTCGCACAGATACGCAGTATTTT.

In DNA form, the CDR3 reads TGCAGTGCTATGGCGGGACAGGGCTACTACGAGCAGTACTTC. It encodes CSAMAGQGYYEQYF. The chain joins TRBV20-1 to TRBJ2-7, with 9 bases lining up with TRBD1. This CDR3 region has 14 residues. V lost 4 bases and J lost 3; bases outside the gene matches: 7. Germline CDR1 and CDR2: DFQATT and SNEGSKA (reference sequence).

This clonotype was seen at least ten times. This rearrangement joins TRBV4-2 to TRBJ2-3, with 10 bases fitting TRBD2. There are 17 residues in the CDR3. Losses at the gene ends were 0 bases for V and 6 bases for J; bases not matched to a gene: 9. The germline V gene has CDR1 LGHNA and CDR2 YNFKEQ. The CDR3 bases are TGTGCCAGCAGCCAAGATCCAGCGGGAGGGCCATCTGATACGCAGTATTTT. Translating it yields CASSQDPAGGPSDTQYF.